A selection of T cell receptor beta chains follows, all from one sample in a study of graft-versus-host responses after intestinal transplantation. Only in-frame clones appear in the TCRdb table, and some are missing; sequencing was by immunoSEQ multiplex PCR. The table has tens of thousands of clones, around nine tenths seen once. Sequencing was performed on bone marrow, taken 700 to 850 days after intestinal transplantation. All receptors derive from a human patient who received an intestinal transplant, so some T cells may come from the graft donor. Both conserved end residues are part of each CDR3. The D gene is left open where the match is weak. Only some rows state a clone size, as once, few, many or a class for expanded clones.

CDR3 length	V gene	D gene	clone size	J gene	CDR3 DNA	CDR3 protein
14	TRBV7-9	TRBD1	.	TRBJ2-7	TGTGCCAGCAGCTTAGCGACAGGGTCCTACGAGCAGTACTTC	CASSLATGSYEQYF
18	TRBV15	.	.	TRBJ1-3	TGTGCCACCAGCAGAGATATCCCAGTCTCGGGTTCTGGAAACACCATATATTTT	CATSRDIPVSGSGNTIYF
13	TRBV9	.	.	TRBJ2-7	TGTGCCAGCGCCGGGACCCCGGCCCACGAGCAGTACTTC	CASAGTPAHEQYF
15	TRBV28	TRBD2	once	TRBJ2-5	TGTGCCAGCAGTTTGTTAGCGGGAGGTGGGGAGACCCAGTACTTC	CASSLLAGGGETQYF
15	TRBV7-4	.	.	TRBJ2-7	TGTGCCAGCAGCTTAGAGTTTCAGGCCCTCTACGAGCAGTACTTC	CASSLEFQALYEQYF
16	TRBV5-6	TRBD1	.	TRBJ2-3	TGTGCCAGCAGCTGGGAGCAGGGGGCACCGACAGATACGCAGTATTTT	CASSWEQGAPTDTQYF
18	TRBV6-1	.	.	TRBJ2-5	TGTGCCAGCAGTGAACGAGATCCAACGGAAAAACGCCAAGAGACCCAGTACTTC	CASSERDPTEKRQETQYF
17	TRBV5-4	.	.	TRBJ1-2	TGTGCCAGCAGCATGGGGGGTAGGCAGGATTCTAACTATGGCTACACCTTC	CASSMGGRQDSNYGYTF
16	TRBV9	TRBD1	once	TRBJ1-1	TGTGCCAGCAGCCCCTCCCGGACAGGGGAACGACCTGAAGCTTTCTTT	CASSPSRTGERPEAFF
16	TRBV18	TRBD2	.	TRBJ2-1	TGTGCCAGCTCACCACCTGGGGCGGGGGAAAGGAATGAGCAGTTCTTC	CASSPPGAGERNEQFF
14	TRBV6-6	.	.	TRBJ2-1	TGTGCCAGCAGTTACTCGGAGGTCCTGAATGAGCAGTTCTTC	CASSYSEVLNEQFF
15	TRBV6-5	TRBD1	.	TRBJ2-2	TGTGCCAGCAGTGTACAGGGGATTCGTACCGGGGAGCTGTTTTTT	CASSVQGIRTGELFF
13	TRBV7-2	.	.	TRBJ2-7	TGTGCCAGCAGCTTAACAGTTACCTACGAGCAGTACTTC	CASSLTVTYEQYF